The 11 T cell receptor beta chains below come from one sample, sequenced in a study of cytomegalovirus exposure and HLA in healthy donors. Researchers ran the PCR with 60 Vbeta and 13 Jbeta primers. Using immunoSEQ multiplex PCR, the repertoire was profiled, and TCRdb retains in-frame clones only, with some absent. The table has fewer than 200,000 clones, 71% seen once. Sequencing was performed on PBMCs. Source of these receptors: a girl aged 5 to 17 in good health and CMV-seronegative.

The V gene is TRBV5-1, the J gene TRBJ1-6; D is ambiguous. V was shortened by 0 bases and J by 7 bases, with 11 bases between the two germline ends. The germline gives CDR1 SGHRS, CDR2 YFSETQ. The CDR3 extends over 15 amino acids. Here the CDR3 reads CASSLVLPTNSPLHF. In nucleotides, the CDR3 is TGCGCCAGCAGCTTGGTTTTACCTACCAATTCACCCCTCCACTTT.

The genes are TRBV15 and TRBJ2-3, with 11 bases that match TRBD2. The junction had 6 bases not matched to a gene; V was cut back by 0 bases and J by 4 bases. The CDR3 contains 17 residues. Germline lookup yields CDR1 LNHNV and CDR2 YYDKDF (reference sequence). CDR3 nucleotide sequence: TGTGCCACCAGCAGAGATTCGCTAGCGGGGGGAGCAGATACGCAGTATTTT. Protein product: CATSRDSLAGGADTQYF.

DNA for the CDR3: TGTGCCAGCAGCTTGGCCCGCGCGCTGGGACTAAATCAGCCCCAGCATTTT. Translation gives CASSLARALGLNQPQHF. This chain links TRBV5-6 with TRBJ1-5; D possibly corresponds to TRBD1 (5 bases). Germline V gene sequence: CDR1 SGHDT, CDR2 YYEEEE. This CDR3 is built from 17 residues. V was pared by 0 bases and J by 4 bases, with 17 bases between.

This clone has ten or more counts. This chain connects TRBV27 to TRBJ1-5; TRBD1 might be the D (6 bases). Germline-derived CDR1 and CDR2 are MNHEY and SMNVEV (reference sequence). Trimming took off 5 bases at V and 6 bases at J, with 11 bases between the two ends. This CDR3 spans 13 amino acids. The CDR3 protein is CASSHRESQPQHF. The DNA for the CDR3 is TGTGCCAGCAGTCACAGGGAGAGTCAGCCCCAGCATTTT.

The V gene is TRBV9, the J gene TRBJ2-3, with D possibly matching TRBD2 (5 bases). The germline V gene has CDR1 SGDLS and CDR2 YYNGEE. The CDR3 has 16 amino acids. V lost 0 bases and J 6 bases, leaving 17 bases between the germline ends. CDR3 DNA: TGTGCCAGCAGCGTAGCCCTGGACTTCCTCGGGGATACGCAGTATTTT. The encoded protein is CASSVALDFLGDTQYF.

This clone was seen only a few times. The rearrangement links TRBV29-1 to TRBJ2-7; no reliable D call. The V end lost 7 bases, the J end lost 9 bases, and 16 bases lay between the germline ends. The CDR3 contains 11 residues. Germline loops: CDR1 SQVTM, CDR2 ANQGSEA. Here the CDR3 DNA reads TGCAGCGCCTTAACTGGGTCGGGGCAGTACTTC. It is translated as CSALTGSGQYF.

V is TRBV19 and J is TRBJ1-2; 9 nucleotides agree with TRBD1. Germline-derived CDR1 and CDR2 are LNHDA and SQIVND (reference sequence). The CDR3 runs to 14 residues. The J segment lost 6 bases and the V segment lost 5 bases, leaving 7 bases of the junction unmatched. Written as DNA, the CDR3 is TGTGCCAGTAGTGTGGACAGGGGTATGGATGGCTACACCTTC. Translation gives CASSVDRGMDGYTF.

In this sample, this clone turned up a few times. The chain has TRBV20-1 and TRBJ1-3; D gene uncertain. The germline CDR1 and CDR2 sequences are DFQATT and SNEGSKA (reference sequence). The CDR3 loop spans 11 amino acids. V lost 6 bases, J lost 0 bases, and 3 bases lay in between. DNA of the CDR3: TGCAGTGCCCACTCTGGAAACACCATATATTTT. This codes for CSAHSGNTIYF.

This sequence joins TRBV18 and TRBJ2-7; D uncertain. CDR1 and CDR2 from the germline V gene are KGHSH and LQKENI. The V end lost 5 bases, the J end lost 4 bases, and 6 bases lay between the germline ends. The CDR3 sequence is 11 residues long. The CDR3 here is CASSTSYEQYF. CDR3 coding DNA: TGTGCCAGCTCAACGAGTTACGAGCAGTACTTC. Drawing the rest from reference TRBV18 and TRBJ2-7, the complete variable domain is NAGVMQNPRHLVRRRGQEARLRCSPMKGHSHVYWYRQLPEEGLKFMVYLQKENIIDESGMPKERFSAEFPKEGPSILRIQQVVRGDSAAYFCASSTSYEQYFGPGTRLTVT.

The genes are TRBV11-2 and TRBJ2-2; no definite D call. CDR3 length: 14 amino acids. The V end was cut by 1 base, the J end by 1 base, with 4 bases between. CDR1 is SGHAT and CDR2 is FQNNGV in the germline V gene. CDR3 loop: CASSLGQNTGELFF. CDR3 coding DNA: TGTGCCAGCAGCTTAGGGCAGAACACCGGGGAGCTGTTTTTT.

The genes are TRBV27 and TRBJ2-1; 10 bases align to TRBD1. The CDR3 consists of 18 residues. V was pared by 2 bases and J by 0 bases, with 7 bases of the junction left unmatched. CDR1 is MNHEY, CDR2 SMNVEV, per germline (reference sequence). The DNA of the CDR3 is TGTGCCAGCAGTTTACTCCCCGGGACAGGGGTCTCCTACAATGAGCAGTTCTTC. Translation: CASSLLPGTGVSYNEQFF.